These 24 T cell receptor beta chains were sequenced from one sample in a study of cytomegalovirus exposure and HLA in healthy donors. The PCR was carried out with 60 Vbeta primers and 13 Jbeta primers. TCRdb's copy holds only in-frame clones and misses some; the assay was immunoSEQ multiplex PCR. The sample records roughly 120,000 clones, about 74% being singletons. The sequencing input was PBMCs. These TCRs come from a man aged 30 to 39 in good health and CMV-seropositive.

This clone came up once. The chain joins TRBV15 to TRBJ2-6; TRBD1 matches at 10 bases. Germline V CDR1 and CDR2: LNHNV, YYDKDF (reference sequence). The CDR3 is 16 amino acids. The V and J ends lost 8 bases and 2 bases, in that order; junction bases with no gene match: 6. The DNA of the CDR3 is TGTGCCACCTGGGGACAGGGGCTACCTGGGGCCAACGTCCTGACTTTC. Encoded protein: CATWGQGLPGANVLTF.

The chain links TRBV2 to TRBJ2-4; perhaps TRBD1 as D (6 bases). This CDR3 is 15 amino acids long. Germline V CDR1 and CDR2: SNHLY, FYNNEI. Trimming left V 8 bases short and J 0 bases short, with 14 bases between. This CDR3 is CASGGHLRAKNIQYF. The CDR3 nucleotides read TGTGCCAGCGGGGGACACCTTAGAGCCAAAAACATTCAGTACTTC. The full variable domain, in which reference TRBV2 and TRBJ2-4 provide the parts outside the CDR3, is EPEVTQTPSHQVTQMGQEVILRCVPISNHLYFYWYRQILGQKVEFLVSFYNNEISEKSEIFDDQFSVERPDGSNFTLKIRSTKLEDSAMYFCASGGHLRAKNIQYFGAGTRLSVL.

The chain is built from TRBV23-1 and TRBJ2-1; D not resolved. TRBV23-1 is reported as an ORF; its role is uncertain. The CDR3 is made up of 16 amino acids. V lost 0 bases to trimming and J lost 1 base, with 10 bases between them. The CDR3 nucleotides are TGCGCCAGCAGTCAATCGAACAGAAGGTCCTACAATGAGCAGTTCTTC. It is translated as CASSQSNRRSYNEQFF.

The chain employs TRBV14 and TRBJ2-5; 9 positions match TRBD1. The CDR3 is 17 residues long. With V trimmed by 3 bases and J by 4 bases, 12 bases remained unmatched. The germline CDR1 and CDR2 sequences are SGHDN and FVKESK. CDR3: CASSHDRDRVRGETQYF. The CDR3 DNA sequence: TGTGCCAGCAGCCATGACCGGGACAGGGTTCGGGGAGAGACCCAGTACTTC. Together with reference TRBV14 and TRBJ2-5, the CDR3 gives the full variable domain: EAGVTQFPSHSVIEKGQTVTLRCDPISGHDNLYWYRRVMGKEIKFLLHFVKESKQDESGMPNNRFLAERTGGTYSTLKVQPAELEDSGVYFCASSHDRDRVRGETQYFGPGTRLLVL.

V gene TRBV2 combines with J gene TRBJ1-3; a possible D gene is TRBD1 (5 bases). CDR3 size: 14 residues. Germline CDR1 is SNHLY and CDR2 is FYNNEI. V shed 5 bases and J shed 4 bases, with 12 bases lying between them. The DNA of the CDR3 is TGTGCCAGCAGTCCCGATGGGGCAGGAAACACCATATATTTT. It specifies CASSPDGAGNTIYF.

This chain uses TRBV2 with TRBJ2-7; the match to TRBD1 covers 8 bases. Germline CDR1 SNHLY, CDR2 FYNNEI. The CDR3 runs to 14 residues. The trim removed 8 bases at V and 6 bases at J, leaving 12 bases unmatched. The DNA of the CDR3 is TGTGCCAGCTCGGCGGCTGACAGGGGAGCCGAGCAGTACTTC. It is translated as CASSAADRGAEQYF.

V gene TRBV6-5 combines with J gene TRBJ2-2; perhaps TRBD1 as D (6 bases). Germline-derived CDR1 and CDR2 are MNHEY and SVGAGI. The V and J ends lost 6 bases and 2 bases respectively, with 13 bases between them. CDR3 length: 15 amino acids. Written as DNA, the CDR3 is TGTGCCAGCAGGCGATCAGGGGCCAACACCGGGGAGCTGTTTTTT. Translated: CASRRSGANTGELFF.

The rearrangement uses TRBV28 and TRBJ2-1; 7 bases map to TRBD1. The CDR3 has 15 residues. Germline V lookup: CDR1 MDHEN, CDR2 SYDVKM. Losses at the gene ends were 2 bases for V and 8 bases for J; bases not matched to a gene: 9. The CDR3 loop reads CASSLRSGGPDEQFF. The CDR3 DNA reads as TGTGCCAGCAGTTTACGGTCAGGGGGTCCGGATGAGCAGTTCTTC.

The chain couples TRBV7-8 to TRBJ2-7, with 7 bases matching TRBD2. The CDR3 contains 16 residues. The germline V gene encodes CDR1 SGHVS and CDR2 FQNEAQ. Trimming at V came to 6 bases and at J to 0 bases, leaving 11 bases not matched to a gene. CDR3 amino acids: CASSFLRTSNSYEQYF. Written as DNA, the CDR3 is TGTGCCAGCAGTTTTCTAAGGACTAGTAACTCCTACGAGCAGTACTTC.

The chain has TRBV6-1 and TRBJ1-3, with a possible D match to TRBD1 (6 bases). V shed 6 bases and J shed 0 bases, with 9 bases lying between them. CDR3 size: 14 residues. CDR1 is MNHNS and CDR2 is SASEGT in the germline V gene. CDR3 sequence: CASRGHLSGNTIYF. DNA for the CDR3: TGTGCCAGCAGGGGACACCTCTCTGGAAACACCATATATTTT.

The CDR3 DNA reads TGCAGCGGGGGTCGGGGAACGGCGGAGCAGTACTTC. Encoded protein: CSGGRGTAEQYF. V is TRBV29-1 and J is TRBJ2-7; the D gene is possibly TRBD2 (5 bases). CDR1 is SQVTM, CDR2 ANQGSEA, per germline. Trimming took 7 bases from V and 7 from J, leaving 17 bases between them. This CDR3 region has 12 residues.

The V call is TRBV5-1, the J call TRBJ2-6; the match to TRBD2 covers 7 bases. This CDR3 comprises 16 residues. Trimming removed 1 base from V and 4 bases from J; junction bases left unmatched: 5. Germline CDR1 is SGHRS and CDR2 is YFSETQ. The CDR3 DNA sequence: TGCGCCAGCAGCTTGAGCGGGGCCGCGGGGGCCAACGTCCTGACTTTC. It translates to CASSLSGAAGANVLTF.

Only a few counts were recorded for this clone. V is TRBV29-1 and J is TRBJ1-1, with 7 bases identical to TRBD1. Germline lookup yields CDR1 SQVTM and CDR2 ANQGSEA. The CDR3 is made up of 9 amino acids. V lost 7 bases and J lost 8; bases outside the gene matches: 1. Here the CDR3 DNA reads TGCAGCGCGGGACAGGAAGCTTTCTTT. Its translation is CSAGQEAFF.

This clone was detected once. The chain uses TRBV10-1 and TRBJ2-7; 7 positions agree with TRBD2. Germline lookup yields CDR1 WNHNN and CDR2 SYGVQD (reference sequence). With 4 bases clipped from V and 7 bases from J, the junction kept 4 bases outside the gene matches. The CDR3 sequence is 12 residues long. CDR3 bases: TGCGCCAGCAGTGCGGGACTAAGGGAGCAGTACTTC. It specifies CASSAGLREQYF.

This clone occurred a few times. The V call is TRBV7-3, the J call TRBJ1-1; 7 bases agree with TRBD1. Germline V gene lookup returns CDR1 SGHTA and CDR2 FQGTGA. This CDR3 spans 13 amino acids. The V gene end was trimmed by 8 bases and the J gene end by 1 base; junction bases not matched to a gene: 4. This CDR3 reads CASLRDRNTEAFF. CDR3 coding DNA: TGTGCCAGCCTACGGGACAGGAACACTGAAGCTTTCTTT. Combining the CDR3 with reference TRBV7-3 and TRBJ1-1 gives the whole variable domain GAGVSQTPSNKVTEKGKYVELRCDPISGHTALYWYRQSLGQGPEFLIYFQGTGAADDSGLPNDRFFAVRPEGSVSTLKIQRTERGDSAVYLCASLRDRNTEAFFGQGTRLTVV.

On this clone itself: In the same sample, other DNA sequences code for this CDR3. This chain's CDR3 is CASSLGQGGTEAFF. CDR3 DNA sequence: TGCGCCAGCAGCTTGGGTCAGGGTGGCACTGAAGCTTTCTTT. The V call is TRBV5-1, the J call TRBJ1-1; TRBD1 might be the D (5 bases). CDR3 size: 14 residues. CDR1 and CDR2 from the germline V gene are SGHRS and YFSETQ. V was trimmed by 0 bases and J by 4 bases, leaving 10 bases between them.

The chain uses TRBV7-9 and TRBJ2-5; D is possibly TRBD1 (6 bases). The CDR3 spans 16 residues. Germline V gene lookup returns CDR1 SEHNR and CDR2 FQNEAQ (reference sequence). V was shortened by 4 bases and J by 0 bases, with 15 bases between the two germline ends. The chain's CDR3 is CASSSPTGSYQETQYF. The CDR3 bases are TGTGCCAGCAGCTCTCCGACAGGTTCTTACCAAGAGACCCAGTACTTC.

The chain couples TRBV6-1 to TRBJ1-1, with TRBD1 as a possible D gene (5 bases). The CDR3 has 14 residues. Germline V gene sequence: CDR1 MNHNS, CDR2 SASEGT. V was clipped by 1 base and J by 5 bases, with 11 bases between them. The CDR3 reads CASSEVGGGTEAFF. DNA for the CDR3: TGTGCCAGCAGTGAAGTTGGGGGAGGAACTGAAGCTTTCTTT.

The table lists this clone with a few counts. The rearrangement uses TRBV14 and TRBJ1-2, with D possibly matching TRBD1 (6 bases). Germline lookup yields CDR1 SGHDN and CDR2 FVKESK. V lost 2 bases to trimming and J lost 9 bases, with 13 bases between them. CDR3 length: 13 amino acids. The CDR3 DNA sequence: TGTGCCAGCAGCCAATTACAGGGTTCTCGCTACACCTTC. This encodes CASSQLQGSRYTF.

In this sample, this clone turned up a few times. The chain has TRBV6-8 and TRBJ1-4; weak D call: TRBD1 (5 bases). Trimming took 4 bases from V and 4 from J, leaving 13 bases between them. CDR3 length: 15 residues. CDR1 MNHGY and CDR2 SAAAGT come from the germline V gene. As DNA, the CDR3 is TGTGCCAGCAGTTTTGGCGGGGGGATTAATGAAAAACTGTTTTTT. Translation: CASSFGGGINEKLFF.

This chain uses TRBV5-4 with TRBJ2-7; 8 positions match TRBD1. Germline V CDR1 and CDR2: SGHNT, YYREEE (reference sequence). With V trimmed by 0 bases and J by 0 bases, 2 bases remained unmatched. The CDR3 covers 15 residues. DNA for the CDR3: TGTGCCAGCAGCTTGGGACAGGGGAACTCCTACGAGCAGTACTTC. Translated, it gives CASSLGQGNSYEQYF.

The chain combines TRBV30 with TRBJ2-7; 10 bases match TRBD2. The CDR3 consists of 15 residues. Germline CDR1 is GTSNPN and CDR2 is SVGIG (reference sequence). V shed 0 bases and J 2 bases; nucleotides not matched to a gene: 4. In DNA, the CDR3 is TGTGCCTGGAGTGTACGAGCGGGGGGGCCCTACGAGCAGTACTTC. Translated: CAWSVRAGGPYEQYF.

The rearrangement uses TRBV5-6 and TRBJ1-1; no definite D call. CDR3 length: 15 residues. CDR1 SGHDT and CDR2 YYEEEE come from the germline V gene. V lost 5 bases to trimming and J lost 6 bases, with 20 bases between them. The CDR3 DNA is TGTGCCAGCAGTCCTCTCTCCGGAGAGACCTCTGAAGCTTTCTTT. The encoded protein is CASSPLSGETSEAFF.

The V call is TRBV13, the J call TRBJ2-5, with a possible D match to TRBD2 (6 bases). The V gene lost 6 bases and the J gene lost 1 base, with 12 bases spanning the gap. The V gene's germline CDR1 is PRHDT and CDR2 FYEKMQ (reference sequence). This CDR3 contains 14 residues. For the CDR3, the DNA is TGTGCCAGCAGACCGCGGGGATCCCAAGAGACCCAGTACTTC. Amino acids: CASRPRGSQETQYF.